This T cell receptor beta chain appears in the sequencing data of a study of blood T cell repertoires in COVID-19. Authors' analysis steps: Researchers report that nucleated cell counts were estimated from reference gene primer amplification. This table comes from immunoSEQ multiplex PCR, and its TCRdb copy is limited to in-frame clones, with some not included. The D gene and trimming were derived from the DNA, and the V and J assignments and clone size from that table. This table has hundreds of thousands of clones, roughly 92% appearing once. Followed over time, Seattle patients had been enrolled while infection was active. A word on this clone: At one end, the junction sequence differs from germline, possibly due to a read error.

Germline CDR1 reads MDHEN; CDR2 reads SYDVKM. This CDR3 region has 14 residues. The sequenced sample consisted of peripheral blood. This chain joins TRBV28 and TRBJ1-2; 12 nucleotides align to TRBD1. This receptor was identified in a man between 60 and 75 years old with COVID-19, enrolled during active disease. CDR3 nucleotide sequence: TGTGCCAGCAGTATGCCGGGACAGGGGGCATTCGGGGACTTC. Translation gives CASSMPGQGAFGDF.